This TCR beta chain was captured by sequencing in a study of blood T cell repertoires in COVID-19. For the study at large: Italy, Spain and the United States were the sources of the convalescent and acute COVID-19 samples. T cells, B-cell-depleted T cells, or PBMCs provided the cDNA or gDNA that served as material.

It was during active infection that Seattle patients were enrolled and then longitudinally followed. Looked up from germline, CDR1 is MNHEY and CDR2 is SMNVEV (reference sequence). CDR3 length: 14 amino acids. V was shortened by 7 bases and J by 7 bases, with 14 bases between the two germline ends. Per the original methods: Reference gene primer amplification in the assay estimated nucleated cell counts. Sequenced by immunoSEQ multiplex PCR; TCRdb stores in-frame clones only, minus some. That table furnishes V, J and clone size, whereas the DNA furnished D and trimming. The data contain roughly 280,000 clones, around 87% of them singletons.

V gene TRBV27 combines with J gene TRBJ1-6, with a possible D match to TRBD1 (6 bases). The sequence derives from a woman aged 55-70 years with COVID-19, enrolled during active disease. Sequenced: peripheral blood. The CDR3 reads CASKTGQLNSPLHF. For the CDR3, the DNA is TGTGCCAGCAAAACCGGACAGCTGAATTCACCCCTCCACTTT.